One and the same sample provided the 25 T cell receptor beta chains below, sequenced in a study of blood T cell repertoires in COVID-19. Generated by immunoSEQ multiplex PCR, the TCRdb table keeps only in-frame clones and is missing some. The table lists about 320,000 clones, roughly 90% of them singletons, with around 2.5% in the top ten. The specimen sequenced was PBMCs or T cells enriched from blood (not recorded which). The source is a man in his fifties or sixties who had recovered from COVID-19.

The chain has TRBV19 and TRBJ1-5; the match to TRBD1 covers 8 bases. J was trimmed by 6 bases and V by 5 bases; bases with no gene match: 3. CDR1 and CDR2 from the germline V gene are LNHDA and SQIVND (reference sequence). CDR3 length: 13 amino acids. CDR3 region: CASSGQGSQPQHF. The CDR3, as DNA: TGTGCCAGTAGTGGACAGGGAAGTCAGCCCCAGCATTTT. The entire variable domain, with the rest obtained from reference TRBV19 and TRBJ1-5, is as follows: DGGITQSPKYLFRKEGQNVTLSCEQNLNHDAMYWYRQDPGQGLRLIYYSQIVNDFQKGDIAEGYSVSREKKESFPLTVTSAQKNPTAFYLCASSGQGSQPQHFGDGTRLSIL.

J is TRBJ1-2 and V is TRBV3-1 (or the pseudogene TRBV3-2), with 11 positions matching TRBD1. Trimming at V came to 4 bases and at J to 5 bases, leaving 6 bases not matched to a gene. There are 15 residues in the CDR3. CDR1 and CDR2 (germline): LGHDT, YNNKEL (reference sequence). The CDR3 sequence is CASSRPGQGVYGYTF. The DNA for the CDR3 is TGTGCCAGCAGCCGACCGGGACAGGGGGTGTATGGCTACACCTTC.

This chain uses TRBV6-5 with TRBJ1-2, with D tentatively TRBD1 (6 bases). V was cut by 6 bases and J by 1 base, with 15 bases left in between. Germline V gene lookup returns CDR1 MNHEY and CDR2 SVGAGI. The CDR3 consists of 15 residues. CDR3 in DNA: TGTGCCAGCAGGTCGGGGAGGGGGAATAACTATGGCTACACCTTC. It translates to CASRSGRGNNYGYTF.

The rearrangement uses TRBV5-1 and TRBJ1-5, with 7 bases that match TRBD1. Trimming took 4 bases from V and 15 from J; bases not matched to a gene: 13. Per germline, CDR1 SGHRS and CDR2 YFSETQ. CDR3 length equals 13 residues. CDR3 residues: CASSKGDSQVLHF. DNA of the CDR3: TGCGCCAGCAGCAAGGGGGACAGCCAGGTTTTGCATTTT.

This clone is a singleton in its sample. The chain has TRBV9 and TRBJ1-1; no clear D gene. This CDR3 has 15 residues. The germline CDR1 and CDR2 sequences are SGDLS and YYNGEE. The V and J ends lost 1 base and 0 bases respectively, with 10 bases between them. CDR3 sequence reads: CASSVNPDMNTEAFF. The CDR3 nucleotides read TGTGCCAGCAGCGTAAACCCAGATATGAACACTGAAGCTTTCTTT.

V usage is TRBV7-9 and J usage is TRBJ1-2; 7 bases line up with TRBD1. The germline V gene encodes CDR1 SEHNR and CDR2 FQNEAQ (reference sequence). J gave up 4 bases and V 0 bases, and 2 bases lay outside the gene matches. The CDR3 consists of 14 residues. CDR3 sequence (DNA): TGTGCCAGCAGCTTAGCAGGGGGCCCCTATGGCTACACCTTC. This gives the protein CASSLAGGPYGYTF.

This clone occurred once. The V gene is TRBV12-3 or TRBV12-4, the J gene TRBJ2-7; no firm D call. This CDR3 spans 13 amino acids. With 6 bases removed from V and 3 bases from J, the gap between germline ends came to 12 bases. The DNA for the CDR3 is TGTGCCAGCAGCAGTTTACAGCACTACGAGCAGTACTTC. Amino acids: CASSSLQHYEQYF.

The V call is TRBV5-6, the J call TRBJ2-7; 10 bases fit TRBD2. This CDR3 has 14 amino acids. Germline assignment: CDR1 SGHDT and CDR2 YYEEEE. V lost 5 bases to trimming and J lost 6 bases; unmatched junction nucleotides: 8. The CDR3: CASRGAGGPREQYF. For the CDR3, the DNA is TGTGCCAGCAGGGGAGCGGGAGGGCCCCGCGAGCAGTACTTC.

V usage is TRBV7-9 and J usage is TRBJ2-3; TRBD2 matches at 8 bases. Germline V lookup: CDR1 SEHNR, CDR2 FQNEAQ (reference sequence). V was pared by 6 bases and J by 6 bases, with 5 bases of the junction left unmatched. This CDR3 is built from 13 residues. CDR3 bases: TGTGCCAGCAGTAAAGCGGGAGTGGATACGCAGTATTTT. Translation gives CASSKAGVDTQYF.

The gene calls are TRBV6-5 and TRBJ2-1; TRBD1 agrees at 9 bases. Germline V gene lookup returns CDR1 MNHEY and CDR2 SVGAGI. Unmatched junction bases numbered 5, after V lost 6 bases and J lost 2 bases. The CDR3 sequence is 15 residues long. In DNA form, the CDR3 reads TGTGCCAGCAGCCAGGACAGGGGTCCCTACAATGAGCAGTTCTTC. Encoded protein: CASSQDRGPYNEQFF.

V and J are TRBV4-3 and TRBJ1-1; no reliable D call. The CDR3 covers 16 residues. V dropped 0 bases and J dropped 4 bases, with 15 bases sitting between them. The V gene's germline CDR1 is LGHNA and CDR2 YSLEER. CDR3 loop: CASSQDRLRSGTEAFF. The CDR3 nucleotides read TGCGCCAGCAGCCAAGATCGGTTGAGGAGTGGCACTGAAGCTTTCTTT.

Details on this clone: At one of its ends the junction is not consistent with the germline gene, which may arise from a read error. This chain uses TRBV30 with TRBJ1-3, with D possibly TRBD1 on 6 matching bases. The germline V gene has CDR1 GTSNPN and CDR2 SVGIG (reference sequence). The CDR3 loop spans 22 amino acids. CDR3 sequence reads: CAWCVFVRLTGPKNDSGNTIYF. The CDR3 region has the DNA TGTGCCTGGTGTGTTTTTGTTCGTCTTACAGGGCCCAAAAACGACTCTGGAAACACCATATATTTT.

Here the CDR3 DNA reads TGTGCCAGCAGCTTAATGAGGAGCGGGAGTAGGTACGAGCAGTACTTC. This translates into CASSLMRSGSRYEQYF. This chain links TRBV11-3 with TRBJ2-7, with TRBD2 matching 8 bases. The trim removed 2 bases at V and 4 bases at J, leaving 10 bases unmatched. This CDR3 is built from 16 residues. Germline values: CDR1 SGHNT, CDR2 YENEEA. The full variable domain, its missing parts supplied by reference TRBV11-3 and TRBJ2-7, is EAGVVQSPRYKIIEKKQPVAFWCNPISGHNTLYWYLQNLGQGPELLIRYENEEAVDDSQLPKDRFSAERLKGVDSTLKIQPAELGDSAVYLCASSLMRSGSRYEQYFGPGTRLTVT.

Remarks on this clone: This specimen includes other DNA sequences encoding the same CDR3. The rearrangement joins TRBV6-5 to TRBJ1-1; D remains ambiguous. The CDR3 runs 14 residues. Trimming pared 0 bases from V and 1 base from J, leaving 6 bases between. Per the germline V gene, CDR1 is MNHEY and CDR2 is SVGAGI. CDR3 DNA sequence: TGTGCCAGCAGTTACTCGCCCAGGAACACTGAAGCTTTCTTT. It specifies CASSYSPRNTEAFF.

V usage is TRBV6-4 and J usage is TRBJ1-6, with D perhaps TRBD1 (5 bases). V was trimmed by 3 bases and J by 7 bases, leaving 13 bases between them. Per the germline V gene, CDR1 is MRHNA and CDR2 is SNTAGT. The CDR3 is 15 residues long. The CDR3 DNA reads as TGTGCCAGCAGTGAGGGGCAGGGAGGGAATTCACCCCTCCACTTT. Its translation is CASSEGQGGNSPLHF.

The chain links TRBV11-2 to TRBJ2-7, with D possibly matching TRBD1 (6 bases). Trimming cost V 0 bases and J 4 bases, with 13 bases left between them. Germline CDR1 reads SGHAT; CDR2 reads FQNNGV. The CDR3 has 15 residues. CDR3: CASSLDWVQGYEQYF. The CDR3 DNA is TGTGCCAGCAGCTTAGATTGGGTCCAGGGGTACGAGCAGTACTTC.

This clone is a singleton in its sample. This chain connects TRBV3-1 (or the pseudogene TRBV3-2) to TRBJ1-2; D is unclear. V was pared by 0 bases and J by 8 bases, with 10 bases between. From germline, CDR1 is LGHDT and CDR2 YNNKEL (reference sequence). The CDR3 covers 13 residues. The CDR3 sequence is CASSQDGVNGYTF. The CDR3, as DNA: TGTGCCAGCAGCCAAGATGGAGTTAACGGCTACACCTTC.

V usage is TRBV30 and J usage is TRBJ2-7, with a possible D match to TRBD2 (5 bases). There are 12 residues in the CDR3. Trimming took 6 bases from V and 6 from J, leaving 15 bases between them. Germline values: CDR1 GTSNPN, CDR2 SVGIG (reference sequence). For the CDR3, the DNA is TGTGCCTGCGCCCCCGCTGGAGGCGAGCAGTACTTC. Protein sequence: CACAPAGGEQYF.

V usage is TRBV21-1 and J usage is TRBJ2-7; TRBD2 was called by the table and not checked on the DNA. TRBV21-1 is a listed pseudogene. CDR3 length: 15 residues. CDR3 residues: CASSLARGPTYEQYF. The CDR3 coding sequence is TGTGCCAGCAGCCTCGCGCGGGGGCCAACCTACGAGCAGTACTTC.

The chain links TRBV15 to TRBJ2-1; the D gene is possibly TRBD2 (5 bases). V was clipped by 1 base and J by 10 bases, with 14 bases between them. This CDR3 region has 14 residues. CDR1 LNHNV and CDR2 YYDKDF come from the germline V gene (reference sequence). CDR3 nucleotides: TGTGCCACCAGCAGAGCGGTTTATGGAGGCGAGCAGTTCTTC. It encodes CATSRAVYGGEQFF.

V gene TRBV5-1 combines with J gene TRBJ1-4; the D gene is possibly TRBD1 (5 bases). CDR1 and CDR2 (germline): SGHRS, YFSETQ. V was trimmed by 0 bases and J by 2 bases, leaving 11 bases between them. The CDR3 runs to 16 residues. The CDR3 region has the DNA TGCGCCAGCAGCTTGGCAGGGCATGGGACTAATGAAAAACTGTTTTTT. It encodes CASSLAGHGTNEKLFF.

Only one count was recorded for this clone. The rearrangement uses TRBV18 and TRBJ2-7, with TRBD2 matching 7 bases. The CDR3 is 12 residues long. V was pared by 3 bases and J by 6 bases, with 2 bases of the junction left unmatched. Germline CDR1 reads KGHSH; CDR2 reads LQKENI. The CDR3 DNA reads TGTGCCAGCTCACCGGGGGGGGTCGAGCAGTACTTC. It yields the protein CASSPGGVEQYF.

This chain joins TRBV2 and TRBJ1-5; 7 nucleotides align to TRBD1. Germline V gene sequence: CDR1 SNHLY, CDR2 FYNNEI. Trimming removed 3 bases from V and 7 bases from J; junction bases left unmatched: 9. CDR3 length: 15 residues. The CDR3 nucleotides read TGTGCCAGCAGTGACAGGACAGGCGGCGGGCAGCCCCAGCATTTT. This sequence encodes CASSDRTGGGQPQHF. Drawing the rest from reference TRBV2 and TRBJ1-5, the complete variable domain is EPEVTQTPSHQVTQMGQEVILRCVPISNHLYFYWYRQILGQKVEFLVSFYNNEISEKSEIFDDQFSVERPDGSNFTLKIRSTKLEDSAMYFCASSDRTGGGQPQHFGDGTRLSIL.

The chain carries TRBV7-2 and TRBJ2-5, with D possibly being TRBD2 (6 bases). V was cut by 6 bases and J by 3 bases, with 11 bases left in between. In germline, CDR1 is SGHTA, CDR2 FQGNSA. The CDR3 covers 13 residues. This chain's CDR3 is CASSRGVKETQYF. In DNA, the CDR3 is TGTGCCAGCAGTCGCGGGGTGAAAGAGACCCAGTACTTC.

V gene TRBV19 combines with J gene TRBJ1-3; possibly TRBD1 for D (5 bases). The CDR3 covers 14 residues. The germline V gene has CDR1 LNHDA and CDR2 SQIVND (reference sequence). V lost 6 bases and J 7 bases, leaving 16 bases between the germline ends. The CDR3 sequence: CASSWDFGANTIYF. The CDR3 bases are TGTGCCAGTAGCTGGGACTTCGGCGCGAACACCATATATTTT.